This TCR beta chain was found in a study of graft-versus-host responses after intestinal transplantation. About the study: The recipients all started with anti-thymocyte globulin induction and then took tacrolimus and steroids for roughly three years.

This CDR3 has 16 residues. Germline V gives CDR1 SGHNT, CDR2 YENEEA. The V gene end was trimmed by 5 bases and the J gene end by 4 bases; junction bases not matched to a gene: 9. The assay was immunoSEQ multiplex PCR, and TCRdb's table has in-frame clones only and misses some. The table has about 120,000 clones, approximately 95% seen once. This clone turned up a few times. Its antigen is still unknown. The source was unstimulated CD4+ T cells sorted from spleen or lymph node cells, collected before intestinal transplant. The chain links TRBV11-3 to TRBJ2-2; 8 bases agree with TRBD1. The TCR sequence derives from a human donor who received an intestinal transplant. CDR3 in DNA: TGTGCCAGCAGCCCTACGGCAGGGGGCTTCACCGGGGAGCTGTTTTTT. Translation gives CASSPTAGGFTGELFF.